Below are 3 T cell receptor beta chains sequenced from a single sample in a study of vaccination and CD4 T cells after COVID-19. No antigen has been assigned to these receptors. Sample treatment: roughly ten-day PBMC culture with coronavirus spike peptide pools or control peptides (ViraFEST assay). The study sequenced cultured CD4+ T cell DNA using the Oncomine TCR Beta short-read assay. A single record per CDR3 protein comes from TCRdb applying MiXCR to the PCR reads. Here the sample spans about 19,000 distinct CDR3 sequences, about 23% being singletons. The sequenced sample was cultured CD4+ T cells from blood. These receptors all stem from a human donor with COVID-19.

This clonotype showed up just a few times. The CDR3 here is CAWSVAGSEAFF. CDR3 sequence (DNA): TGTGCCTGGAGTGTAGCAGGTTCTGAAGCTTTCTTT. The chain joins TRBV30 to TRBJ1-1; no definite D call. Germline values: CDR1 GTSNPN, CDR2 SVGIG (reference sequence). The CDR3 contains 12 residues. V lost 0 bases to trimming and J lost 6 bases, with 8 bases between them.

The CDR3 sequence: CASSQEAPGQGRNSPLHF. CDR3 DNA sequence: TGCGCCAGCAGCCAAGAGGCCCCCGGGCAGGGGAGGAATTCACCCCTCCACTTT. The chain has TRBV4-3 and TRBJ1-6; tentatively, D is TRBD1 (6 bases). The germline CDR1 and CDR2 sequences are LGHNA and YSLEER. Trimming removed 0 bases at V and 7 bases at J, with 19 bases between. The CDR3 is 18 residues long.

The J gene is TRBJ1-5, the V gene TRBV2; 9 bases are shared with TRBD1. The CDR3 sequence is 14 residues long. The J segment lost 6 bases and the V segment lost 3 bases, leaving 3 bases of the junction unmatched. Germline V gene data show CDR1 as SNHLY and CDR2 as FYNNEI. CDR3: CASSEGQGSQPQHF. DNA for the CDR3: TGTGCCAGCAGTGAGGGACAGGGCTCTCAGCCCCAGCATTTT.